This T cell receptor beta chain was obtained from a study of OX40 agonist ivuxolimab in advanced cancers. Study-level background: Patients with prior anti-PD-1, anti-PD-L1 or anti-CTLA-4 therapy were eligible; 40% had some. The study reported partial responses in three patients: one hepatocellular carcinoma, two cutaneous melanoma.

Points from the study as a whole: Near-lowest levels of clonal expansion characterized partial responders at 0.1-3.0 mg/kg. Mean expanded clone counts were higher in CD8+ than CD4+ T cells.

This CDR3 region has 16 residues. Trimming removed 1 base from V and 2 bases from J; junction bases left unmatched: 8. Germline V gene lookup returns CDR1 MGHRA and CDR2 YSYEKL. Note on this clone: Its antigen is unidentified.

TCRdb's table, derived via immunoSEQ multiplex PCR, lists solely in-frame clones and lacks some. The table shows 90,000 to 150,000 clones, with roughly nine tenths occurring only once. This TCR came from an adult with an advanced solid tumor such as melanoma, head and neck, liver or kidney cancer. This chain links TRBV4-1 with TRBJ2-7; 7 nucleotides line up with TRBD1. Source: CD4+ or CD8+ T cells sorted from blood, taken in a trial of the OX40 agonist ivuxolimab. CDR3 loop: CASSQVVGTVPYEQYF. The CDR3, as DNA: TGCGCCAGCAGCCAAGTTGTGGGGACAGTTCCCTACGAGCAGTACTTC.